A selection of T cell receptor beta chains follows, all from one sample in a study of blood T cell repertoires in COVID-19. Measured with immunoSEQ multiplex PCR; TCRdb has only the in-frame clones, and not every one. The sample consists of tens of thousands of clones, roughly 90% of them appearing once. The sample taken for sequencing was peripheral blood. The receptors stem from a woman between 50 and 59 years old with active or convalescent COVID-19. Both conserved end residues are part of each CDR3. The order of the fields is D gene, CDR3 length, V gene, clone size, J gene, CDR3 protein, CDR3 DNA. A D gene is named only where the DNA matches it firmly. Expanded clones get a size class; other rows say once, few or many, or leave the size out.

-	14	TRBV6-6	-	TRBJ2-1	CASMGGSSYNEQFF	TGTGCCAGCATGGGGGGAAGCTCCTACAATGAGCAGTTCTTC
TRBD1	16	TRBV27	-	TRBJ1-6	CASSFQGGNYNSPLHF	TGTGCCAGCAGTTTTCAGGGGGGCAACTATAATTCACCCCTCCACTTT
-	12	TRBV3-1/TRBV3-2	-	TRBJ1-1	CASSQDRVEAFF	TGTGCCAGCAGCCAAGACAGGGTTGAAGCTTTCTTT
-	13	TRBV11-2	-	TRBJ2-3	CASSSQHRVVQYF	TGTGCCAGCAGCTCCCAACACAGGGTTGTGCAGTATTTT
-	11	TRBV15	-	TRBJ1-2	CATGAPYGYTF	TGTGCCACCGGGGCCCCCTATGGCTACACCTTC
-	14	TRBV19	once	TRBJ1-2	CASSMPRAGYGYTF	TGTGCCAGTAGTATGCCGAGGGCGGGCTATGGCTACACCTTC
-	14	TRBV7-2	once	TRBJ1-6	CASSLGGGDSPLHF	TGTGCCAGCAGCTTAGGGGGGGGCGATTCACCCCTCCACTTT
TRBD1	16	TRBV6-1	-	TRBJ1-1	CASSVVGDRGGTEAFF	TGTGCCAGCAGTGTCGTAGGGGACAGGGGAGGCACTGAAGCTTTCTTT
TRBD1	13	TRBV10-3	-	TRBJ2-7	CAIRRDRNYEQYF	TGTGCCATCAGACGGGACAGAAACTACGAGCAGTACTTC
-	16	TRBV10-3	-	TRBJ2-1	CAIGGAGDRSYNEQFF	TGTGCCATTGGGGGGGCGGGGGATCGCTCCTACAATGAGCAGTTCTTC
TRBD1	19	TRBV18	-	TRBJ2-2	CASSPLFRVGTDNTGELFF	TGTGCCAGCTCACCCCTTTTTCGAGTGGGGACAGATAACACCGGGGAGCTGTTTTTT
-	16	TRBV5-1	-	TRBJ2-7	CASSLEGQGISYEQYF	TGCGCCAGCAGCTTGGAGGGTCAGGGTATTTCCTACGAGCAGTACTTC
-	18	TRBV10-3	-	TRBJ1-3	CAISDTLTQIHSGNTIYF	TGTGCCATCAGTGACACTCTAACACAGATTCACTCTGGAAACACCATATATTTT
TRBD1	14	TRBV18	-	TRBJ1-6	CASSRQNRGSPLHF	TGTGCCAGCTCCCGACAGAACAGGGGATCACCCCTCCACTTT
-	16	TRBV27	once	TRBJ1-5	CASSFSTGTGDQPQHF	TGTGCCAGCAGTTTCTCTACAGGGACGGGCGATCAGCCCCAGCATTTT
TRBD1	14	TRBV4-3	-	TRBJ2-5	CASSQGQGRETQYF	TGCGCCAGCAGCCAAGGACAGGGCAGAGAGACCCAGTACTTC
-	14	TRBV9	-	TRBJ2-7	CASSVDQGSYEQYF	TGTGCCAGCAGCGTAGATCAGGGCTCCTACGAGCAGTACTTC
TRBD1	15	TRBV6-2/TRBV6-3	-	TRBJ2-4	CASSLQGALGNIQYF	TGTGCCAGCAGTCTACAGGGGGCGCTGGGAAACATTCAGTACTTC
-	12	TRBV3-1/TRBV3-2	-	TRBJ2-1	CASSQVANEQFF	TGTGCCAGCAGCCAAGTAGCGAATGAGCAGTTCTTC
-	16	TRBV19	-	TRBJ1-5	CASGEIGRLFNQPQHF	TGTGCCAGCGGGGAGATAGGACGACTTTTCAATCAGCCCCAGCATTTT
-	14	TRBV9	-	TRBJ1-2	CASSVGGGDYGYTF	TGTGCCAGCAGCGTAGGTGGGGGCGACTATGGCTACACCTTC
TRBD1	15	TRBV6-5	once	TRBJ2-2	CASSLGTGASGELFF	TGTGCCAGCAGTTTGGGGACAGGGGCCTCCGGGGAGCTGTTTTTT
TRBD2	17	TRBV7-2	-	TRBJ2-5	CASSPRLAGGKVETQYF	TGTGCCAGCAGCCCGAGACTAGCGGGGGGTAAGGTAGAGACCCAGTACTTC
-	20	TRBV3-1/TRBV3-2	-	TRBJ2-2	CASSQGDRQTPTKNTGELFF	TGTGCCAGCAGCCAAGGTGACCGACAGACCCCAACGAAAAACACCGGGGAGCTGTTTTTT